The present T cell receptor beta chain was sequenced within a study of T cell repertoires in cytomegalovirus infection. About the research overall: Through public TCR beta signatures, both CMV infection and matching HLA type were indicated.

Regarding the study as a whole: HLA-C-restricted TCR beta clonotypes specific for CMV led the ex vivo response. Cumulative public TCR beta family frequency identified carriers of CMV plus the relevant HLA.

The germline V gene encodes CDR1 SGHVS and CDR2 FQNEAQ. CDR3 length: 14 residues. Trimming removed 5 bases from V and 5 bases from J; junction bases left unmatched: 6. This clonotype came up many times. The antigen is unknown. TCRdb passed the reads through MiXCR, listing each CDR3 protein once. This table holds about 100,000 distinct CDR3 sequences, about 22% found once. Sequencing was done on a sample of CD8+ T cells from PBMCs. This sequence was found in a human donor in good health (CMV status not recorded). Some clones in this sample may be carry-over from other donors' samples. The V gene is TRBV7-8, the J gene TRBJ1-1, with 9 bases matching TRBD1. CDR3 amino acids: CASSIQGARTEAFF. CDR3 in DNA: TGTGCCAGCAGCATACAGGGGGCGAGGACTGAAGCTTTCTTT.